These T cell receptor beta chains were read from a single sample in a study of glioma-infiltrating T cells after dendritic cell vaccination. Clones were read by immunoSEQ multiplex PCR, and TCRdb kept only the in-frame ones, dropping some. In the table there are 90,000 or so clones, roughly 77% of which are singletons. The source material was blood, sampled after dendritic cell vaccination. These receptors all come from a human donor with glioblastoma. The CDR3 runs from the conserved cysteine through the conserved F or W. The listing skips clone size in some rows; elsewhere it reads once, few, many or a size class.

J: TRBJ2-1; size: -; V: TRBV29-1; length: 10; CDR3: CSVGAGGLFF
J: TRBJ1-5; size: once; V: TRBV13; length: 15; CDR3: CASIQGNRSNQPQHF
J: TRBJ1-3; size: -; V: TRBV19; length: 15; CDR3: CASSHGTPAGNTIYF
J: TRBJ2-1; size: few; V: TRBV6-5; length: 15; CDR3: CASSRLAEPYNEQFF
J: TRBJ2-7; size: -; V: TRBV6-1; length: 14; CDR3: CASSRTLGSYEQYF
J: TRBJ2-3; size: -; V: TRBV4-2; length: 17; CDR3: CASSQAQGLAGGDTQYF
J: TRBJ2-3; size: -; V: TRBV5-1; length: 15; CDR3: CASSHGGGGTDTQYF
J: TRBJ1-2; size: -; V: TRBV19; length: 15; CDR3: CASSIAGDRAYGYTF
J: TRBJ2-7; size: -; V: TRBV29-1; length: 15; CDR3: CSVETSGATSYEQYF
J: TRBJ1-2; size: -; V: TRBV19; length: 14; CDR3: CASSSGRTNYGYTF
J: TRBJ1-2; size: -; V: TRBV7-8; length: 15; CDR3: CASSLGAAGSYGYTF
J: TRBJ1-2; size: few; V: TRBV14; length: 15; CDR3: CASSRLGQGDYGYTF
J: TRBJ1-1; size: -; V: TRBV6-5; length: 16; CDR3: CASSYDSGPKNTEAFF
J: TRBJ2-5; size: -; V: TRBV5-1; length: 16; CDR3: CASSLVPSGTGETQYF
J: TRBJ1-2; size: -; V: TRBV6-1; length: 15; CDR3: CASSELQGASYGYTF
J: TRBJ2-2; size: -; V: TRBV27; length: 15; CDR3: CASSFVGGNTGELFF
J: TRBJ2-1; size: -; V: TRBV6-1; length: 14; CDR3: CASSGQGGNNEQFF
J: TRBJ1-1; size: -; V: TRBV5-1; length: 15; CDR3: CASSWGEQDNTEAFF
J: TRBJ1-6; size: -; V: TRBV2; length: 17; CDR3: CASSEYVGGVDSSPLHF
J: TRBJ2-3; size: -; V: TRBV4-1; length: 16; CDR3: CASSSYRTASTDTQYF
J: TRBJ2-1; size: -; V: TRBV30; length: 13; CDR3: CAWSVLQNNEQFF
J: TRBJ2-1; size: -; V: TRBV6-1; length: 13; CDR3: CASRRIAGDEQFF
J: TRBJ2-3; size: -; V: TRBV14; length: 14; CDR3: CASRGGLETDTQYF
J: TRBJ1-3; size: -; V: TRBV9; length: 19; CDR3: CASSTQTLPTGRSGNTIYF
J: TRBJ2-1; size: -; V: TRBV10-3; length: 13; CDR3: CAISEFNNNEQFF
J: TRBJ2-1; size: -; V: TRBV5-1; length: 14; CDR3: CASSRRENEDEQFF
J: TRBJ2-1; size: few; V: TRBV19; length: 16; CDR3: CASWASGSSSYNEQFF
J: TRBJ1-2; size: -; V: TRBV6-5; length: 13; CDR3: CASSYPGSYGYTF
J: TRBJ2-5; size: -; V: TRBV5-6; length: 16; CDR3: CASSWGPGTIQETQYF
J: TRBJ2-7; size: once; V: TRBV29-1; length: 13; CDR3: CSVFGTGRYEQYF
J: TRBJ1-2; size: -; V: TRBV11-2; length: 14; CDR3: CASTAGGANYGYTF
J: TRBJ1-3; size: few; V: TRBV6-5; length: 15; CDR3: CASSRQPDSGNTIYF
J: TRBJ1-2; size: -; V: TRBV5-1; length: 18; CDR3: CASSQKAGTGNLHYGYTF
J: TRBJ2-1; size: few; V: TRBV5-1; length: 16; CDR3: CASSRGSSGGGYEQFF
J: TRBJ2-5; size: -; V: TRBV4-2; length: 14; CDR3: CASSHLSGAETQYF
J: TRBJ2-1; size: -; V: TRBV5-6; length: 14; CDR3: CASSLGSSYNEQFF
J: TRBJ2-3; size: -; V: TRBV9; length: 14; CDR3: CASAPGQGRDTQYF
J: TRBJ1-1; size: -; V: TRBV5-6; length: 14; CDR3: CASGRGTGTAEAFF
J: TRBJ2-5; size: few; V: TRBV2; length: 12; CDR3: CASRLSGETQYF
J: TRBJ1-1; size: -; V: TRBV28; length: 11; CDR3: CASKGGTEAFF
J: TRBJ1-2; size: -; V: TRBV9; length: 12; CDR3: CASQGASYGYTF
J: TRBJ2-1; size: once; V: TRBV4-1; length: 16; CDR3: CASSQTPVGAPNEQFF
J: TRBJ1-1; size: -; V: TRBV15; length: 17; CDR3: CATSSYIEGVEDTEAFF
J: TRBJ2-2; size: -; V: TRBV19; length: 17; CDR3: CASTNLAGGPSAGELFF
J: TRBJ2-1; size: -; V: TRBV9; length: 15; CDR3: CASSAQRDPINEQFF
J: TRBJ1-2; size: -; V: TRBV5-4; length: 16; CDR3: CASSSVWRAGAGGYTF